Sequencing of this T cell receptor (beta chain) was carried out in a study of shared clonotypes between healthy human individuals. Points from the study as a whole: Among the subsets, naive ones generally showed larger estimated richness than memory ones.

The CDR3 covers 14 residues. Trimming pared 0 bases from V and 9 bases from J, leaving 10 bases between. Germline V gene data show CDR1 as SGDLS and CDR2 as YYNGEE. A word on this clone: The antigen is not known.

Clones were read by immunoSEQ multiplex PCR, and TCRdb kept only the in-frame ones, dropping some. The sample includes over 2 million clones, 90% to 95% of them seen just once. Sequencing was done on a sample of naive CD4+ T cells sorted from blood. Sample subset: CD45RA+ positively selected. This TCR derives from a man aged 18 to 29 in good health. The rearrangement joins TRBV9 to TRBJ1-6; D unresolved. Here the CDR3 reads CASSVAPDGSPLHF. The CDR3 DNA is TGTGCCAGCAGCGTAGCCCCGGATGGTTCACCCCTCCACTTT. The whole variable domain, remainder taken from reference TRBV9 and TRBJ1-6, is DSGVTQTPKHLITATGQRVTLRCSPRSGDLSVYWYQQSLDQGLQFLIQYYNGEERAKGNILERFSAQQFPDLHSELNLSSLELGDSALYFCASSVAPDGSPLHFGNGTRLTVT.